This T cell receptor (beta chain) originates from a study of blood T cell repertoires in COVID-19. After removal of 0 bases from V and 5 bases from J, the junction contained 4 bases not matched to a gene. This CDR3 spans 15 amino acids. Germline V CDR1 and CDR2: SGHRS, YFSETQ. The data were produced by immunoSEQ multiplex PCR, yet TCRdb's version contains in-frame clones alone and is incomplete. The sample lists a few hundred thousand clones; approximately 87% were seen once. V and J are TRBV5-1 and TRBJ1-5, with 8 bases that match TRBD1. Sequenced material: peripheral blood. This clonotype was sampled from a man between 60 and 70 years old with acute or convalescent COVID-19. CDR3 in amino acids: CASSLDRGDDQPQHF. The CDR3, as DNA: TGCGCCAGCAGCTTGGACAGGGGGGACGATCAGCCCCAGCATTTT.